What follows is one T cell receptor (beta chain) and its context. What it binds is not known. The data derive from a study of shared clonotypes between healthy human individuals. Study-wide context: Researchers assigned three CD4 naive, three CD4 memory, two CD8 naive and one CD8 memory plate to each donor. Study results and limitations: Compared with memory subsets, naive subsets generally had larger estimated richness.

Repertoires were generated with immunoSEQ multiplex PCR, while TCRdb's copy carries only in-frame clones and drops some. The repertoire holds 800,000 or so clones, with about 96% as singletons. Naive CD8 cells comprised CD45RO-negative, CCR7-positively selected cells, excluding terminally differentiated effector memory CD45RA+ cells. Material for sequencing was naive CD8+ T cells sorted from blood. This TCR was sampled from a young man in good health.

CDR3 residues: CAISPGHQYEQYF. The CDR3 coding sequence is TGTGCCATCAGTCCGGGACACCAGTACGAGCAGTACTTC. J is TRBJ2-7 and V is TRBV10-3, with D possibly being TRBD1 (6 bases). This CDR3 spans 13 amino acids. V was shortened by 5 bases and J by 4 bases, with 12 bases between the two germline ends. Per the germline V gene, CDR1 is ENHRY and CDR2 is SYGVKD.